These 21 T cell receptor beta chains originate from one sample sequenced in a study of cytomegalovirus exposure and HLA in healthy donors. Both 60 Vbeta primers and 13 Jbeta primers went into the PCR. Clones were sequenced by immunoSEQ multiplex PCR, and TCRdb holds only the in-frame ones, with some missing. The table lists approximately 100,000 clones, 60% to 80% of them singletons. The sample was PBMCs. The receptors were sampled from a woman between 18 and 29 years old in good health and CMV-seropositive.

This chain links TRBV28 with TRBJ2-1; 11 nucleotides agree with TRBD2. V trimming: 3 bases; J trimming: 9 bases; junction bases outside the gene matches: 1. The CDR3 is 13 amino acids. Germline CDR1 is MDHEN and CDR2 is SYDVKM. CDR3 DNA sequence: TGTGCCAGCAGTTTTGGACTAGCGGGTGAGCAGTTCTTC. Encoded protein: CASSFGLAGEQFF.

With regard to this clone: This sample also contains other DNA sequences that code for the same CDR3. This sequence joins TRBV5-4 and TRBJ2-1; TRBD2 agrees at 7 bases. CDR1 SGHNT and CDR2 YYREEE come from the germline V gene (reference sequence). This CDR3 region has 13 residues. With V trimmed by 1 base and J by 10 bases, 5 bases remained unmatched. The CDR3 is CASSLTSAKEQFF. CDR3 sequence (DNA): TGTGCCAGCAGCTTGACTAGCGCAAAGGAGCAGTTCTTC.

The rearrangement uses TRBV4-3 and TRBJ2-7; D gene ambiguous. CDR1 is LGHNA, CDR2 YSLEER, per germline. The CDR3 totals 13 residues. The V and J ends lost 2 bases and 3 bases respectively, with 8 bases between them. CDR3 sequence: CASSQFTGYEQYF. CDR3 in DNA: TGCGCCAGCAGCCAATTCACCGGCTACGAGCAGTACTTC.

CDR3 bases: TGCGCCAGCAGCCAAGTACAGGGGAAGTACGAGCAGTACTTC. Protein: CASSQVQGKYEQYF. The rearrangement uses TRBV4-1 and TRBJ2-7; TRBD1 agrees at 7 bases. The CDR3 spans 14 residues. CDR1 is MGHRA and CDR2 is YSYEKL in the germline V gene. V was clipped by 1 base and J by 4 bases; unmatched bases: 4.

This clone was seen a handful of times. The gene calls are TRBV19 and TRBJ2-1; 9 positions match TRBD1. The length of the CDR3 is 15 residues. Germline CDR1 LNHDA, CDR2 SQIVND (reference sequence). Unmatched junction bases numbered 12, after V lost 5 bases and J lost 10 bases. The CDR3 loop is CASSPGTGLREEQFF. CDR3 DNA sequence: TGTGCCAGTAGTCCCGGGACAGGGCTCCGGGAGGAGCAGTTCTTC.

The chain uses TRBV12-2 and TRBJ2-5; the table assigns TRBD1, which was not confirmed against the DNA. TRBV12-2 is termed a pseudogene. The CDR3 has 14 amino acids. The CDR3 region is CASRRDRAGETQYF. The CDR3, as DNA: TGTGCAAGTCGCCGGGACAGGGCCGGAGAGACCCAGTACTTC.

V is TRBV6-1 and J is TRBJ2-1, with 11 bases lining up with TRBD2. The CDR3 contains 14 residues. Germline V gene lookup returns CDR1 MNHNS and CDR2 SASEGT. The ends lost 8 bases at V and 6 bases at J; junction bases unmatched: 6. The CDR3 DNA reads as TGTGCCAGCCCGGGGACTAGCGGCCTCAATGAGCAGTTCTTC. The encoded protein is CASPGTSGLNEQFF.

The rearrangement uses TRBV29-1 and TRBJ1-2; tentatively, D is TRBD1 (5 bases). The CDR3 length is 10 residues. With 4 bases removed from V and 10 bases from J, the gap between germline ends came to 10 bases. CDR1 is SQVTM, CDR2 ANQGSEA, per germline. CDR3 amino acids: CSVADSLYTF. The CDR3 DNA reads TGCAGCGTTGCCGACAGTCTCTACACCTTC.

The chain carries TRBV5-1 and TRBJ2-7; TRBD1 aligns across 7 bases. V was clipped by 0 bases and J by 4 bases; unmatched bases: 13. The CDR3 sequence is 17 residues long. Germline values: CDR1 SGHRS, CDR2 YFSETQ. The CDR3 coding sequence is TGCGCCAGCAGCTTGGCAGGTTCTGGGACAGATATTTACGAGCAGTACTTC. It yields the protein CASSLAGSGTDIYEQYF. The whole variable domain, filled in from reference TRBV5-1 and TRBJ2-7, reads KAGVTQTPRYLIKTRGQQVTLSCSPISGHRSVSWYQQTPGQGLQFLFEYFSETQRNKGNFPGRFSGRQFSNSRSEMNVSTLELGDSALYLCASSLAGSGTDIYEQYFGPGTRLTVT.

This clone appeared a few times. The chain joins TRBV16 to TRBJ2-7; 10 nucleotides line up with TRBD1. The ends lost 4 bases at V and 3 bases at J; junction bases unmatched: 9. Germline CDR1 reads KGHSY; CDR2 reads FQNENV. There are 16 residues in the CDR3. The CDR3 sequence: CASSLRQTGGLYEQYF. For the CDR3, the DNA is TGTGCCAGCAGCCTCCGACAGACAGGGGGCCTCTACGAGCAGTACTTC.

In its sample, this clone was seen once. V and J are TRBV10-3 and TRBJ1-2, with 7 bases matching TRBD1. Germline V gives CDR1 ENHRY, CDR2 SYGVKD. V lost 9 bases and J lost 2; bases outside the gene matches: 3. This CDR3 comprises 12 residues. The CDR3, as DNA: TGTGCCATAGGACAGGAGAACTATGGCTACACCTTC. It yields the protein CAIGQENYGYTF.

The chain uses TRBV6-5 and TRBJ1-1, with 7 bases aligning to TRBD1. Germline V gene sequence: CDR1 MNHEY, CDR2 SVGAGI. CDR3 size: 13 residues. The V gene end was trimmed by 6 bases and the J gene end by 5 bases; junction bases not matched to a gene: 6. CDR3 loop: CASSPGGWTEAFF. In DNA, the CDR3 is TGTGCCAGCAGCCCAGGGGGGTGGACTGAAGCTTTCTTT.

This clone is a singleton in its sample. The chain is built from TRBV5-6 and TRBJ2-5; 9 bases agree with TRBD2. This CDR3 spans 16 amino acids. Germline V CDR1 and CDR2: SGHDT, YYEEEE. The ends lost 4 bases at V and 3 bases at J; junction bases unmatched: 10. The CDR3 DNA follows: TGTGCCAGCAGCCCCGTGGGGACTAGCAGAAAAGAGACCCAGTACTTC. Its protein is CASSPVGTSRKETQYF.

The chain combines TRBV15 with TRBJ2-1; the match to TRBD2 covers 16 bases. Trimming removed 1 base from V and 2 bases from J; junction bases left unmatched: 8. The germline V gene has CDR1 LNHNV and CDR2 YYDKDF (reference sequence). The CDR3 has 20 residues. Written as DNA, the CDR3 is TGTGCCACCAGCAGAGCCCCGGGACTAGCGGGAGGGCCGACCTACAATGAGCAGTTCTTC. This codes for CATSRAPGLAGGPTYNEQFF.

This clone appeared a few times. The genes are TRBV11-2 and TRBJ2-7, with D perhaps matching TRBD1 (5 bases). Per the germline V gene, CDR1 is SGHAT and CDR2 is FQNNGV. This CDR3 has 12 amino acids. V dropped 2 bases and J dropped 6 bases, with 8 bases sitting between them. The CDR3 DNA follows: TGTGCCAGCAGCTTATCAGGGCTCGAGCAGTACTTC. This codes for CASSLSGLEQYF.

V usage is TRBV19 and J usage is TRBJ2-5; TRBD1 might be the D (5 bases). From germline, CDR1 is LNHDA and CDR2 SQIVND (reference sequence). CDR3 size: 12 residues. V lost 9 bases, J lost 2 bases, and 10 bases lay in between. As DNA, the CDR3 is TGTGCCAGCAGTCAGGGACAAGAGACCCAGTACTTC. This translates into CASSQGQETQYF.

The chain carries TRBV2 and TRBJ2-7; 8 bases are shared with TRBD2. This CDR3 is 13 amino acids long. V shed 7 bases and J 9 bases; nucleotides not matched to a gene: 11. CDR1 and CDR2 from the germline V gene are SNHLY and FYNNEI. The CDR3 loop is CASIPRREVRQYF. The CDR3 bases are TGTGCCAGCATCCCAAGGCGGGAGGTGAGGCAGTACTTC.

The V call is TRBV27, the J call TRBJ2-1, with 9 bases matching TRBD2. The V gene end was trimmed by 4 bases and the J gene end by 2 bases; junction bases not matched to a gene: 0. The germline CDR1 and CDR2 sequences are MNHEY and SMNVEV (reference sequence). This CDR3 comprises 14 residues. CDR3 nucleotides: TGTGCCAGCAGTTCTAGCGGGACCTACAATGAGCAGTTCTTC. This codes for CASSSSGTYNEQFF.

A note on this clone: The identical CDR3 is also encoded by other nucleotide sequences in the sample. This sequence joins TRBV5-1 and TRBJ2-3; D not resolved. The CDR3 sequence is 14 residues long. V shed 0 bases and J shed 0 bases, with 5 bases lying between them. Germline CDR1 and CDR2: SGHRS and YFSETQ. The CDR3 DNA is TGCGCCAGCAGCTTGGACGGGAGCACAGATACGCAGTATTTT. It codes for CASSLDGSTDTQYF.

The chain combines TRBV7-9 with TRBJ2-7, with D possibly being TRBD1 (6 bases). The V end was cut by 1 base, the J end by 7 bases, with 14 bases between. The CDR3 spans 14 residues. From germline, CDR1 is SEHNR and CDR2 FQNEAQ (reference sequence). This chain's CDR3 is CASSLVLGAEEQYF. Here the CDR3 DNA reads TGTGCCAGCAGCTTAGTTCTGGGGGCTGAGGAGCAGTACTTC.

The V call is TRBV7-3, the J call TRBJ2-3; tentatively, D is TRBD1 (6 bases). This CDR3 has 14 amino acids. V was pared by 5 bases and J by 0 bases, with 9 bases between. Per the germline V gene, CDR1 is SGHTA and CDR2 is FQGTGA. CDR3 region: CASSPGHSTDTQYF. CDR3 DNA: TGTGCCAGCAGCCCGGGACACAGCACAGATACGCAGTATTTT. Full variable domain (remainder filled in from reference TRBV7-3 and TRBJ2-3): GAGVSQTPSNKVTEKGKYVELRCDPISGHTALYWYRQSLGQGPEFLIYFQGTGAADDSGLPNDRFFAVRPEGSVSTLKIQRTERGDSAVYLCASSPGHSTDTQYFGPGTRLTVL.